The rows below give T cell receptor beta chains drawn from one sample of a study of T cell repertoires in ileal Crohn's disease. Profiling relied on immunoSEQ multiplex PCR, and the TCRdb table lists in-frame clones only, not all of them. This sample has around 15,000 clones, with nearly 90% found just once. The specimen sequenced was ileal tissue. These receptors all stem from an adult with Crohn's disease. The CDR3 runs from the conserved cysteine through the conserved F or W. The D gene is left open where the match is weak. Clone size is given for some rows only: seen once, a few or many times, or a class if the clone is expanded.

CDR3nt	CDR3aa	abundance	v_gene	d_gene	j_gene
TGTGCCAGCAGCCAAGAAATATCCGGACAGGGAGGCTGGAACTATGGCTACACCTTC	CASSQEISGQGGWNYGYTF	NA	TRBV4-2	TRBD1	TRBJ1-2
TGTGCCAGCAGTTATACCGGGTCTTCCAATGAGCAGTTCTTC	CASSYTGSSNEQFF	NA	TRBV6-5	NA	TRBJ2-1
TGTGCCAGCAGTAATACAGGGAGGAACACCGGGGAGCTGTTTTTT	CASSNTGRNTGELFF	once	TRBV11-2	NA	TRBJ2-2
TGCGCCAGCAGCCTAATAGCGGGTCCGAGCTCCTACGAGCAGTACTTC	CASSLIAGPSSYEQYF	NA	TRBV5-1	TRBD2	TRBJ2-7
TGTGCCTGGAGGGACAGGGAAGGTGAGCAGTACTTC	CAWRDREGEQYF	once	TRBV30	TRBD1	TRBJ2-7
TGTGCCAGCAGTGGACAGACTAGCCCTGGGGTCTTC	CASSGQTSPGVF	NA	TRBV28	NA	TRBJ2-1
TGTGCCAGCAGTCAAGCGGTGGGGGGAAACACCATATATTTT	CASSQAVGGNTIYF	NA	TRBV11-2	NA	TRBJ1-3
TGTGCCAGCAGCTCACAAAGACCCTTAGCCGGCCTAAAGGAGACCCAGTACTTC	CASSSQRPLAGLKETQYF	NA	TRBV21-1	NA	TRBJ2-5
TGTGCCAGCAGCTTAGCGCAACAGAACTACAATGAGCAGTTCTTC	CASSLAQQNYNEQFF	NA	TRBV7-2	NA	TRBJ2-1
TGTGCCAGCAGTGAAGGGGCCTCGGGCAATCAGCCCCAGCATTTT	CASSEGASGNQPQHF	NA	TRBV2	NA	TRBJ1-5
TGTGCCAGCAGCCAAGAGTGGCAGGGGATCTATGGCTACACCTTC	CASSQEWQGIYGYTF	once	TRBV4-2	NA	TRBJ1-2
TGTGCCAGCAGCTTGTTAGGGCTAGCGGCCACAGATACGCAGTATTTT	CASSLLGLAATDTQYF	NA	TRBV5-6	TRBD2	TRBJ2-3
TGTGCCAGTAGTATCCCAGGGACTAGCTATAATGAGCAGTTCTTC	CASSIPGTSYNEQFF	NA	TRBV19	TRBD2	TRBJ2-1
TGTGTCAGCAGGCTGATCGGCGGTAATGAAGCTTTCTTT	CVSRLIGGNEAFF	NA	TRBV27	NA	TRBJ1-1
TGCGCCAGCAGCCCCGACCGCCAGGCGGGGGCTTTCTTT	CASSPDRQAGAFF	NA	TRBV4-3	NA	TRBJ1-1
TGTGCCAGCAGTTTGTATCGCGGGGGGGCCTACGAGCAGTACTTC	CASSLYRGGAYEQYF	NA	TRBV27	TRBD2	TRBJ2-7
TGTGCCAGCAGTCAACAGGTACACTACGAGCAGTACTTC	CASSQQVHYEQYF	NA	TRBV27	NA	TRBJ2-7
TGTGCCAGTAGTATGTCCAGGAACACCGGGGAGCTGTTTTTT	CASSMSRNTGELFF	few	TRBV19	NA	TRBJ2-2
TGTGCCAGCAGCTTTCCCTCCGGGGGGGCCCACAATGAGCAGTTCTTC	CASSFPSGGAHNEQFF	NA	TRBV7-3	TRBD2	TRBJ2-1
TGTGCCAGCTCGCCGGGACAGGGTACGTTTGAAGCTTTCTTT	CASSPGQGTFEAFF	NA	TRBV18	TRBD1	TRBJ1-1
TGTGCCAGCTCAGTCCAAGGGGTGCGTTACGAAAAACTGTTTTTT	CASSVQGVRYEKLFF	NA	TRBV18	NA	TRBJ1-4
TGTGCCAGCAGCTTCGGGGAATCCTACGAGCAGTACTTC	CASSFGESYEQYF	NA	TRBV11-3	NA	TRBJ2-7
TGTGCCAGTAGTACGACCGGGGGTAAACACTATGGCTACACCTTC	CASSTTGGKHYGYTF	few	TRBV19	NA	TRBJ1-2
TGCGCCAGCAGCCCCCTCCCCGGGACTAGCGGGAGCCCAAGCTCCTACGAGCAGTACTTC	CASSPLPGTSGSPSSYEQYF	NA	TRBV4-1	TRBD2	TRBJ2-7
TGCGCCAGCGCCACACAGGGTGGGTCTGGAAACACCATATATTTT	CASATQGGSGNTIYF	few	TRBV5-1	NA	TRBJ1-3
TGTGCCAGCAGCTTATGGTCGGAGGGGACCTACGAGCAGTACTTC	CASSLWSEGTYEQYF	NA	TRBV7-9	NA	TRBJ2-7
TGCGCCAGCAGCTCCCCGGGGACAGAAGAGACCCAGTACTTC	CASSSPGTEETQYF	NA	TRBV5-1	TRBD1	TRBJ2-5
TGTGCCAGTAGCAGACAGGGGCAGCAGGGGTATAATTCACCCCTCCACTTT	CASSRQGQQGYNSPLHF	NA	TRBV19	TRBD1	TRBJ1-6
TGTGCCAGCAGCTTAGAGGGGCTCAACTATGGCTACACCTTC	CASSLEGLNYGYTF	NA	TRBV7-9	NA	TRBJ1-2
TGTGCCAGTAGTATAGATGGAGTCCTTAACTATGGCTACACCTTC	CASSIDGVLNYGYTF	NA	TRBV19	NA	TRBJ1-2
TGTGCCAGCAGTTACTCGCGGACTAGCGTCACCGGGGAGCTGTTTTTT	CASSYSRTSVTGELFF	NA	TRBV6-5	TRBD2	TRBJ2-2
TGTGCCAGCAGTTTTACCGGGGTACAGCCCCAGCATTTT	CASSFTGVQPQHF	few	TRBV6-5	NA	TRBJ1-5
TGTGCCATCAGTAAAACAGGGATCGACACTGAAGCTTTCTTT	CAISKTGIDTEAFF	NA	TRBV10-3	NA	TRBJ1-1
TGTGCCAGCAGGATGGACAGGGAAAAACTGTTTTTT	CASRMDREKLFF	few	TRBV25-1	TRBD1	TRBJ1-4
TGTGCCAGCAGTTTACTGGCGGGAGGACAGCGGGCCTACGAGCAGTACTTC	CASSLLAGGQRAYEQYF	few	TRBV28	TRBD2	TRBJ2-7
TGTGCCAGCAGTTACTCGAGGGTTGACAGGGGGAATGGCTACACCTTC	CASSYSRVDRGNGYTF	NA	TRBV6-5	TRBD1	TRBJ1-2
TGTGCCAGCAGTGGGTCTACTGTGGGTAGCAACTACAATGAGCAGTTCTTC	CASSGSTVGSNYNEQFF	few	TRBV28	NA	TRBJ2-1
TGTGCCATCAGCGATAGAAATAGAGAGAATTCACCCCTCCACTTT	CAISDRNRENSPLHF	NA	TRBV10-3	NA	TRBJ1-6
TGTGCCATCAGTGAGTCGGGCGGGCGGGGCCCCTCCTACGAGCAGTACTTC	CAISESGGRGPSYEQYF	NA	TRBV10-3	NA	TRBJ2-7
TGTGCCGGAAACCGGGACAGTAGCCACGAGCAGTACTTC	CAGNRDSSHEQYF	NA	TRBV30	TRBD1	TRBJ2-7
TGTGCCAGCAGCTCGGGGGTAGGGACCGGGGAGCTGTTTTTT	CASSSGVGTGELFF	few	TRBV7-3	NA	TRBJ2-2
TGTGCCAGCAGCTTATTGGTGGGGGGGGAGACCCAGTACTTC	CASSLLVGGETQYF	NA	TRBV11-2	TRBD2	TRBJ2-5
TGCAGCGTCCGGACAGGGGCTAGCTCCTACAATGAGCAGTTCTTC	CSVRTGASSYNEQFF	NA	TRBV29-1	TRBD1	TRBJ2-1
TGCGCCAGCAGCTTGGTACTAGCGGGAGGGAGCGAGCAGTACTTC	CASSLVLAGGSEQYF	NA	TRBV5-1	TRBD2	TRBJ2-7
TGCGCCAGCAGCCAAGGGACAGGGAATGAAAAACTGTTTTTT	CASSQGTGNEKLFF	NA	TRBV4-1	TRBD1	TRBJ1-4
TGTGCCAGCAGCTTGGACAGGGGGGTTTACACCATATATTTT	CASSLDRGVYTIYF	NA	TRBV7-8	TRBD1	TRBJ1-3
TGCGCCAGCAGCCAAGCCCAGGCCACTAATGAGCAGTTCTTC	CASSQAQATNEQFF	few	TRBV4-1	NA	TRBJ2-1
TGTGCCAGCAGTGAACGACAGGGATTTAACACTGAAGCTTTCTTT	CASSERQGFNTEAFF	NA	TRBV2	TRBD1	TRBJ1-1